The rows below give T cell receptor beta chains drawn from one sample of a study of blood T cell repertoires in COVID-19. Assay used: immunoSEQ multiplex PCR; TCRdb lists only in-frame clones, some missing. The data contain approximately 90,000 clones, about nine tenths of them seen just once; the ten biggest clones take up 4.5% to 5%. The sequenced material came from peripheral blood. Receptor source: a woman of 80 years or more with acute or convalescent COVID-19. The CDR3 runs from the conserved cysteine through the conserved F or W. A D gene is named only where the DNA matches it firmly. The size field is filled for only some rows; it gives once, few, many or a size class.

d_gene: TRBD1; j_gene: TRBJ2-7; abundance: .; v_gene: TRBV6-6; CDR3aa: CASSYAGVDRGYF; CDR3nt: TGTGCCAGCAGTTACGCCGGAGTGGACAGGGGGTACTTC
d_gene: .; j_gene: TRBJ1-1; abundance: .; v_gene: TRBV12-3/TRBV12-4; CDR3aa: CASRGRQNTEAFF; CDR3nt: TGTGCCAGCAGGGGTAGACAGAACACTGAAGCTTTCTTT
d_gene: .; j_gene: TRBJ2-7; abundance: .; v_gene: TRBV6-5; CDR3aa: CASRARSGGYEQYF; CDR3nt: TGTGCCAGCAGGGCGCGGTCGGGTGGCTACGAGCAGTACTTC
d_gene: .; j_gene: TRBJ2-2; abundance: .; v_gene: TRBV9; CDR3aa: CASSVTASRGNTGELFF; CDR3nt: TGTGCCAGCAGCGTAACAGCTAGCAGGGGGAACACCGGGGAGCTGTTTTTT
d_gene: .; j_gene: TRBJ1-2; abundance: few; v_gene: TRBV9; CDR3aa: CASSVGPIPEGYGYTF; CDR3nt: TGTGCCAGCAGCGTAGGACCTATCCCAGAGGGATATGGCTACACCTTC
d_gene: .; j_gene: TRBJ1-5; abundance: .; v_gene: TRBV30; CDR3aa: CAWTQGDYQPQHF; CDR3nt: TGTGCCTGGACACAGGGAGATTATCAGCCCCAGCATTTT
d_gene: TRBD1; j_gene: TRBJ2-7; abundance: .; v_gene: TRBV9; CDR3aa: CASSVGGQGVVYEQYF; CDR3nt: TGTGCCAGCAGCGTAGGTGGTCAGGGGGTAGTCTACGAGCAGTACTTC
d_gene: TRBD1; j_gene: TRBJ2-7; abundance: .; v_gene: TRBV5-4; CDR3aa: CASSITGVYEQYF; CDR3nt: TGTGCCAGCAGCATAACAGGGGTTTACGAGCAGTACTTC
d_gene: .; j_gene: TRBJ2-5; abundance: .; v_gene: TRBV14; CDR3aa: CASSRGGFTETQYF; CDR3nt: TGTGCCAGCAGCCGGGGCGGCTTCACCGAGACCCAGTACTTC
d_gene: TRBD1; j_gene: TRBJ1-5; abundance: .; v_gene: TRBV5-1; CDR3aa: CASSMGTGSNQPQHF; CDR3nt: TGCGCCAGCAGCATGGGGACAGGGAGCAATCAGCCCCAGCATTTT
d_gene: .; j_gene: TRBJ1-6; abundance: once; v_gene: TRBV7-2; CDR3aa: CASSLGGLNSPLHF; CDR3nt: TGTGCCAGCAGCTTAGGGGGGCTTAATTCACCCCTCCACTTT
d_gene: .; j_gene: TRBJ1-2; abundance: .; v_gene: TRBV18; CDR3aa: CASSPPLTQALANYGYTF; CDR3nt: TGTGCCAGCTCACCACCGTTGACACAGGCGCTAGCTAACTATGGCTACACCTTC
d_gene: .; j_gene: TRBJ1-1; abundance: few; v_gene: TRBV6-5; CDR3aa: CASTEEGVRGTEAFF; CDR3nt: TGTGCCAGCACCGAGGAAGGGGTTCGAGGCACTGAAGCTTTCTTT
d_gene: TRBD1; j_gene: TRBJ1-1; abundance: .; v_gene: TRBV9; CDR3aa: CASSADRGNTEAFF; CDR3nt: TGTGCCAGCAGCGCGGACAGGGGGAACACTGAAGCTTTCTTT
d_gene: TRBD1; j_gene: TRBJ1-1; abundance: .; v_gene: TRBV18; CDR3aa: CASSPPWDSQGRAFF; CDR3nt: TGTGCCAGCTCACCACCCTGGGACTCACAGGGGCGAGCTTTCTTT
d_gene: .; j_gene: TRBJ1-5; abundance: .; v_gene: TRBV18; CDR3aa: CASSPPNLETQHF; CDR3nt: TGTGCCAGCTCACCCCCCAACCTAGAAACCCAGCATTTT
d_gene: .; j_gene: TRBJ1-2; abundance: few; v_gene: TRBV7-2; CDR3aa: CASSLQTGENYGYTF; CDR3nt: TGTGCCAGCAGCTTACAGACAGGCGAAAACTATGGCTACACCTTC
d_gene: .; j_gene: TRBJ1-4; abundance: .; v_gene: TRBV9; CDR3aa: CASSVGWGGQNEKLFF; CDR3nt: TGTGCCAGCAGCGTAGGGTGGGGGGGCCAGAATGAAAAACTGTTTTTT
d_gene: .; j_gene: TRBJ1-2; abundance: .; v_gene: TRBV7-2; CDR3aa: CASSSLRGASNYGYTF; CDR3nt: TGTGCCAGCAGCTCCCTTCGGGGGGCCTCTAACTATGGCTACACCTTC
d_gene: .; j_gene: TRBJ1-1; abundance: .; v_gene: TRBV5-6; CDR3aa: CASSYGQYNTEAFF; CDR3nt: TGTGCCAGCAGCTACGGACAGTACAACACTGAAGCTTTCTTT
d_gene: TRBD1; j_gene: TRBJ2-1; abundance: .; v_gene: TRBV7-9; CDR3aa: CASSLGFWTGVSGEQFF; CDR3nt: TGTGCCAGCAGCTTAGGGTTCTGGACAGGGGTGTCAGGTGAGCAGTTCTTC
d_gene: .; j_gene: TRBJ1-1; abundance: .; v_gene: TRBV30; CDR3aa: CAWSVGRDTEAFF; CDR3nt: TGTGCCTGGAGTGTAGGCAGGGACACTGAAGCTTTCTTT
d_gene: .; j_gene: TRBJ2-2; abundance: .; v_gene: TRBV5-1; CDR3aa: CASSLVAGNTGELFF; CDR3nt: TGCGCCAGCAGCTTGGTGGCAGGGAACACCGGGGAGCTGTTTTTT
d_gene: .; j_gene: TRBJ1-3; abundance: .; v_gene: TRBV5-1; CDR3aa: CASSLGSRSGNTIYF; CDR3nt: TGCGCCAGCAGCCTAGGTAGCCGCTCCGGAAACACCATATATTTT
d_gene: TRBD2; j_gene: TRBJ2-5; abundance: .; v_gene: TRBV6-5; CDR3aa: CASRPSGSRETQYF; CDR3nt: TGTGCCAGCAGACCTAGCGGGAGTCGGGAGACCCAGTACTTC
d_gene: .; j_gene: TRBJ1-5; abundance: .; v_gene: TRBV7-9; CDR3aa: CASSNNRDSQPQHF; CDR3nt: TGTGCCAGCAGCAATAACAGGGATAGTCAGCCCCAGCATTTT
d_gene: TRBD1; j_gene: TRBJ2-1; abundance: .; v_gene: TRBV4-1; CDR3aa: CASSQDPPGQGAREFF; CDR3nt: TGCGCCAGCAGCCAAGACCCTCCGGGACAGGGGGCCAGGGAGTTCTTC
d_gene: TRBD1; j_gene: TRBJ2-7; abundance: .; v_gene: TRBV15; CDR3aa: CATSTPGQSLYEQYF; CDR3nt: TGTGCCACCAGCACACCGGGACAGTCCCTTTACGAGCAGTACTTC
d_gene: .; j_gene: TRBJ1-1; abundance: .; v_gene: TRBV2; CDR3aa: CAKTGDMNTEAFF; CDR3nt: TGTGCCAAAACCGGGGATATGAACACTGAAGCTTTCTTT
d_gene: TRBD2; j_gene: TRBJ2-5; abundance: .; v_gene: TRBV10-3; CDR3aa: CAISDRAGGPAETQYF; CDR3nt: TGTGCCATCAGTGATCGGGCGGGAGGGCCCGCCGAGACCCAGTACTTC
d_gene: TRBD1; j_gene: TRBJ1-2; abundance: .; v_gene: TRBV12-5; CDR3aa: CASGLAVFGTGQSNYGYTF; CDR3nt: TGTGCTAGTGGTTTGGCCGTGTTTGGGACAGGACAGTCTAACTATGGCTACACCTTC
d_gene: .; j_gene: TRBJ2-3; abundance: .; v_gene: TRBV19; CDR3aa: CASSIEGGGYTDTQYF; CDR3nt: TGTGCCAGTAGTATAGAAGGTGGCGGCTACACAGATACGCAGTATTTT
d_gene: .; j_gene: TRBJ2-2; abundance: few; v_gene: TRBV7-3; CDR3aa: CASSPRRGTGELFF; CDR3nt: TGTGCCAGCAGCCCCCGTAGGGGCACCGGGGAGCTGTTTTTT
d_gene: .; j_gene: TRBJ1-3; abundance: .; v_gene: TRBV9; CDR3aa: CASSSSPSIGNTIYF; CDR3nt: TGTGCCAGCAGCTCGTCTCCGAGTATAGGAAACACCATATATTTT
d_gene: TRBD2; j_gene: TRBJ2-5; abundance: .; v_gene: TRBV7-7; CDR3aa: CASSLLAGGPQYF; CDR3nt: TGTGCTAGCAGCTTACTAGCGGGGGGCCCCCAGTACTTC
d_gene: .; j_gene: TRBJ1-2; abundance: .; v_gene: TRBV10-2; CDR3aa: CASSEAGGVTYGYTF; CDR3nt: TGCGCCAGCAGTGAGGCTGGAGGGGTCACCTATGGCTACACCTTC
d_gene: .; j_gene: TRBJ2-5; abundance: .; v_gene: TRBV6-5; CDR3aa: CASSYGGAGETQYF; CDR3nt: TGTGCCAGCAGTTATGGGGGGGCCGGGGAGACCCAGTACTTC
d_gene: TRBD2; j_gene: TRBJ2-7; abundance: .; v_gene: TRBV4-1; CDR3aa: CASSQDPGGFYEQYF; CDR3nt: TGCGCCAGCAGCCAAGACCCGGGGGGTTTCTACGAGCAGTACTTC
d_gene: .; j_gene: TRBJ1-1; abundance: .; v_gene: TRBV5-1; CDR3aa: CASSLAAGTAGVGTEAFF; CDR3nt: TGCGCCAGCAGCTTGGCGGCGGGCACGGCGGGGGTTGGCACTGAAGCTTTCTTT
d_gene: TRBD2; j_gene: TRBJ2-7; abundance: .; v_gene: TRBV5-1; CDR3aa: CASSLALAVTYEQYF; CDR3nt: TGCGCCAGCAGCTTGGCCCTAGCGGTAACCTACGAGCAGTACTTC
d_gene: TRBD2; j_gene: TRBJ2-3; abundance: .; v_gene: TRBV29-1; CDR3aa: CSAGERGSSTDTQYF; CDR3nt: TGCAGCGCCGGGGAGCGGGGGAGTAGCACAGATACGCAGTATTTT
d_gene: TRBD2; j_gene: TRBJ2-1; abundance: .; v_gene: TRBV6-4; CDR3aa: CASSGTSGAYNEQFF; CDR3nt: TGTGCCAGCAGTGGGACTAGCGGGGCCTACAATGAGCAGTTCTTC